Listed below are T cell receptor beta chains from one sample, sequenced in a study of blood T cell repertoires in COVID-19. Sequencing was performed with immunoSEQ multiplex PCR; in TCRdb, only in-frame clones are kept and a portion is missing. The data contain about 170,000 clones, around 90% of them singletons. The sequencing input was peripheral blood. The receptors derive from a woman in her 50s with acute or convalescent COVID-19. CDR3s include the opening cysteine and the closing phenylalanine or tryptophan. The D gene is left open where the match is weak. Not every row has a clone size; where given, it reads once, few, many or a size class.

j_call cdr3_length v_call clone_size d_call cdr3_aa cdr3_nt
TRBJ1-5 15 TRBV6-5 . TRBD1 CASTIETGLNQPQHF TGTGCCAGCACTATCGAGACAGGGTTGAATCAGCCCCAGCATTTT
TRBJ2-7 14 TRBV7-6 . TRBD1 CASSNRDRTYEQYF TGTGCCAGCAGCAACCGGGACAGGACCTACGAGCAGTACTTC
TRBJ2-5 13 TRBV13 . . CASSPRLQETQYF TGTGCCAGCAGCCCGAGACTACAAGAGACCCAGTACTTC
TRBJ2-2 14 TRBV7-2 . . CASSLGQGTGELFF TGTGCCAGCAGCTTAGGTCAGGGGACCGGGGAGCTGTTTTTT
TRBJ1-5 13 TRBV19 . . CATAGMVNQPQHF TGTGCCACAGCAGGGATGGTCAATCAGCCCCAGCATTTT
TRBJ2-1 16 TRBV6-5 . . CASSYSRKPPKNEQFF TGTGCCAGCAGTTACTCGAGGAAGCCCCCCAAAAATGAGCAGTTCTTC
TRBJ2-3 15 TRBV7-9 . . CASSLGGVPVDTQYF TGTGCCAGCAGCTTAGGAGGTGTCCCGGTAGATACGCAGTATTTT
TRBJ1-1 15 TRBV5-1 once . CASSSTGQTNTEAFF TGCGCCAGCAGCTCAACTGGACAGACGAACACTGAAGCTTTCTTT
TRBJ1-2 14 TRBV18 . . CASSPQQGTYGYTF TGTGCCAGCTCACCACAACAGGGTACCTATGGCTACACCTTC
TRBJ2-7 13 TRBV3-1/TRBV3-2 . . CASSLRGEGEQYF TGTGCCAGCAGCTTGCGGGGAGAGGGCGAGCAGTACTTC
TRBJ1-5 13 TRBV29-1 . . CSVRGGVGQPQHF TGCAGCGTTCGAGGAGGGGTTGGTCAGCCCCAGCATTTT
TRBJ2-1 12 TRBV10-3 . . CAISEAGNEQFF TGTGCCATCAGTGAGGCGGGCAATGAGCAGTTCTTC
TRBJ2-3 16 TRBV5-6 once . CASSLLQGAHTDTQYF TGTGCCAGCAGCCTCCTGCAGGGCGCCCACACAGATACGCAGTATTTT
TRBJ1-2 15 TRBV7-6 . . CASSLAPGTNYGYTF TGTGCCAGCAGCTTAGCCCCAGGGACTAACTATGGCTACACCTTC
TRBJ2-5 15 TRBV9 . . CASSVPTGGVETQYF TGTGCCAGCAGCGTTCCCACAGGGGGGGTGGAGACCCAGTACTTC
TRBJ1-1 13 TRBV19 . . CASSAGGDTEAFF TGTGCCAGTAGTGCCGGGGGTGACACTGAAGCTTTCTTT
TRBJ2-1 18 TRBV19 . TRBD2 CASSSSGGPGSSYNEQFF TGTGCCAGTAGTAGTAGCGGGGGGCCGGGGAGCTCCTACAATGAGCAGTTCTTC
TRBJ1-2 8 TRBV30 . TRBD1 CALQGNTF TGTGCCTTACAGGGGAACACCTTC
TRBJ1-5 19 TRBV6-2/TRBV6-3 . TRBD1 CASSPGTGGARIQDQPQHF TGTGCCAGCAGCCCCGGGACAGGGGGCGCGAGGATCCAGGATCAGCCCCAGCATTTT
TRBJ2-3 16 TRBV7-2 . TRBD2 CASSPRGQRDTDTQYF TGTGCCAGCAGCCCAAGAGGCCAGCGGGACACAGATACGCAGTATTTT
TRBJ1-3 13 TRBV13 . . CAIPLSGGNTIYF TGTGCCATCCCACTATCGGGTGGAAACACCATATATTTT
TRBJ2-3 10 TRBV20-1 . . CSGGADTQYF TGCAGTGGCGGGGCAGATACGCAGTATTTT
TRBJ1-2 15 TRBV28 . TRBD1 CASSYYDRDNNGYTF TGTGCCAGCAGTTACTATGACAGGGATAATAATGGCTACACCTTC
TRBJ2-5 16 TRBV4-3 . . CASSLTTGRYQETQYF TGCGCCAGCAGCCTAACGACAGGGAGGTACCAAGAGACCCAGTACTTC
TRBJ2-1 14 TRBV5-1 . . CASSLVRGYNEQFF TGCGCCAGCAGCTTGGTTCGCGGGTACAATGAGCAGTTCTTC
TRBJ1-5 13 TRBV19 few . CASIEGYNQPQHF TGTGCCAGTATAGAGGGATACAATCAGCCCCAGCATTTT
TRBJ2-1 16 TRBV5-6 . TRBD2 CASSYPLAGGENEQFF TGTGCCAGCAGCTACCCACTAGCGGGAGGCGAGAATGAGCAGTTCTTC
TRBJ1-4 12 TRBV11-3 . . CASSLEREKLFF TGTGCCAGCAGCTTAGAGCGCGAAAAACTGTTTTTT